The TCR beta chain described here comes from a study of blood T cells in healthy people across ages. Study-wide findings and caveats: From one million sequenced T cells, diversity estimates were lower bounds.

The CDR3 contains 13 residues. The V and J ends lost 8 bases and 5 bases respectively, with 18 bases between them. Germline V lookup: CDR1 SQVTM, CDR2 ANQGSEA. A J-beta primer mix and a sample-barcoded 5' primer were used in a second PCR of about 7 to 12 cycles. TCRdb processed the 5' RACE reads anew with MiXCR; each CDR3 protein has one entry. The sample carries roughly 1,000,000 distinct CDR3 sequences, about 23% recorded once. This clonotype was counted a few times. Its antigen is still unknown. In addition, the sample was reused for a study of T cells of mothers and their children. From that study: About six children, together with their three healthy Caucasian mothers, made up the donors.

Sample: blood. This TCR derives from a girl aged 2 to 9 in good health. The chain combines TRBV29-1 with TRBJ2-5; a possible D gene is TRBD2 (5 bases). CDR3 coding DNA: TGCAGCTTCCATCAGGCGGGCCATGAGACCCAGTACTTC. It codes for CSFHQAGHETQYF.